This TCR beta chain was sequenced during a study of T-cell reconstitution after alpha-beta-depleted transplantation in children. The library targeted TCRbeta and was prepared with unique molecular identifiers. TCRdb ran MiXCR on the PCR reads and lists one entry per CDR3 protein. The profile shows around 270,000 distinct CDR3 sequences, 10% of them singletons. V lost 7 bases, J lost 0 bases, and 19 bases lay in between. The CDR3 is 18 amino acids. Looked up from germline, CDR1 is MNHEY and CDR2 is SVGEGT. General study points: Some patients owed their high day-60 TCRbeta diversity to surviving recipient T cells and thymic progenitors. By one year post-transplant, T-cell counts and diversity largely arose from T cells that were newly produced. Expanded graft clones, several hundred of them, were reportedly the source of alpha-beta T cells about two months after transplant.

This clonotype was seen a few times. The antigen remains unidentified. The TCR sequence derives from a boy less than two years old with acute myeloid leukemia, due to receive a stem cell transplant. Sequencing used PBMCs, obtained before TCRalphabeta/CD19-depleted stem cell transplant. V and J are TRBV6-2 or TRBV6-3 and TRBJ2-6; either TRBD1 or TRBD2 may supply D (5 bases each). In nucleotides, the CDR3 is TGTGCCAGCACCCCCCGGGACGGTTCCCACTCTGGGGCCAACGTCCTGACTTTC. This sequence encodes CASTPRDGSHSGANVLTF.